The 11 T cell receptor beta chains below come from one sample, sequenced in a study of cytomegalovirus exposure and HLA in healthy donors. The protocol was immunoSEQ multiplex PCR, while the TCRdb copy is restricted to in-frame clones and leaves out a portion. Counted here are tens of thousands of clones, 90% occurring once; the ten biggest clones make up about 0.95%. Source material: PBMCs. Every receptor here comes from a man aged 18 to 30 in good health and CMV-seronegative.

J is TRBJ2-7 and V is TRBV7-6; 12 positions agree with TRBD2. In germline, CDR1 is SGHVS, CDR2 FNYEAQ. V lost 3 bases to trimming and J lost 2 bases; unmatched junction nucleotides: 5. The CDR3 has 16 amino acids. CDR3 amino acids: CASSFEGLAGTYEQYF. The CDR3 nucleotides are TGTGCCAGCAGCTTCGAGGGACTAGCGGGTACCTACGAGCAGTACTTC.

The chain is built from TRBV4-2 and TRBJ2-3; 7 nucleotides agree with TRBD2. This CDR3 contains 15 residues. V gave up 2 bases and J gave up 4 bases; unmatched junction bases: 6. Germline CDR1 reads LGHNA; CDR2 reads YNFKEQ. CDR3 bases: TGTGCCAGCAGCCAAACGGGGAGGGGCGCAGATACGCAGTATTTT. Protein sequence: CASSQTGRGADTQYF.

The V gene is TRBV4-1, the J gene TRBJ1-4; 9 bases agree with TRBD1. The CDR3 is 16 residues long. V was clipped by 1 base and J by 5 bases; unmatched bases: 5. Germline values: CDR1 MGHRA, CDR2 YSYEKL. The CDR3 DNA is TGCGCCAGCAGCCAAGTAGCGGGACAGGGAAATGAAAAACTGTTTTTT. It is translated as CASSQVAGQGNEKLFF.

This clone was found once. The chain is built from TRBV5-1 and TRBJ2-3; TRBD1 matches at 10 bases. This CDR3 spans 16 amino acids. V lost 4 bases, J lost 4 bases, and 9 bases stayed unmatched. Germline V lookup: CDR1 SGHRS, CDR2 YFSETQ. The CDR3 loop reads CASSHNGQGGADTQYF. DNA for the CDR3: TGCGCCAGCAGCCACAACGGACAGGGGGGAGCAGATACGCAGTATTTT.

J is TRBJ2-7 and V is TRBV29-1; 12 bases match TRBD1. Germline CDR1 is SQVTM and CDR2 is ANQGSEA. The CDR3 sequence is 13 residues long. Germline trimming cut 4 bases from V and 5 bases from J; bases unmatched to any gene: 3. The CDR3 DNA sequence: TGCAGCGTTGCTGGGACAGGGGGCCACGAGCAGTACTTC. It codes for CSVAGTGGHEQYF.

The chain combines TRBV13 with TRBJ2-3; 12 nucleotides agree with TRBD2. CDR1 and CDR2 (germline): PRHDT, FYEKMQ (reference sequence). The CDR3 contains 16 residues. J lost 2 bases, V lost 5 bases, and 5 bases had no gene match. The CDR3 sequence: CASSHGTSGYTDTQYF. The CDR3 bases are TGTGCCAGCAGCCACGGGACTAGCGGGTACACAGATACGCAGTATTTT.

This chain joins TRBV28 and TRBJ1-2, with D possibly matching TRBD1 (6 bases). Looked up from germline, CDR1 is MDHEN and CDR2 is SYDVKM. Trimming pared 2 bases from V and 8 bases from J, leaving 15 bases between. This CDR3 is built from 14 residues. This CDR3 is CASSLGTPPRGYTF. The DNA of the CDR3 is TGTGCCAGCAGTTTAGGGACACCTCCCCGCGGCTACACCTTC.

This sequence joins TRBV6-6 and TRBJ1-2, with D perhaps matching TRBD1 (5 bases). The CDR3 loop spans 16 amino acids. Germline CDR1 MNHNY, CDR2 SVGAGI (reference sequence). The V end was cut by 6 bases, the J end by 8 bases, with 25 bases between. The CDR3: CASRDDRRGRERGYTF. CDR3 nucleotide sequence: TGTGCCAGCAGGGACGACCGGCGGGGGAGGGAGAGGGGCTACACCTTC.

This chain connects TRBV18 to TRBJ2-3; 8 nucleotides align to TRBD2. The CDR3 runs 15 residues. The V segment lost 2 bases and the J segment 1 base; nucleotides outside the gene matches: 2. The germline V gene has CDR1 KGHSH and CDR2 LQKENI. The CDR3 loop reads CASSPTREGTDTQYF. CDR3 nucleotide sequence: TGTGCCAGCTCACCAACGCGGGAGGGCACAGATACGCAGTATTTT.

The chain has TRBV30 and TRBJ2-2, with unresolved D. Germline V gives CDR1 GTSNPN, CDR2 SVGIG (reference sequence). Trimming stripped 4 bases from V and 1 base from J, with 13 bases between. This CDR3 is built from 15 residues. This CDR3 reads CAWNPTYWNTGELFF. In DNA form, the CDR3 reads TGTGCCTGGAATCCCACCTATTGGAACACCGGGGAGCTGTTTTTT.

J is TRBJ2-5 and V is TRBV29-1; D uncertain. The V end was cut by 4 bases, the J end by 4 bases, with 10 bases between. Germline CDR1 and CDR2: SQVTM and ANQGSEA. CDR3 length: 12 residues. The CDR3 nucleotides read TGCAGCGTTGGAGGCTATCGAGAGACCCAGTACTTC. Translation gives CSVGGYRETQYF. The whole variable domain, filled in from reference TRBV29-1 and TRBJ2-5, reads SAVISQKPSRDICQRGTSLTIQCQVDSQVTMMFWYRQQPGQSLTLIATANQGSEATYESGFVIDKFPISRPNLTFSTLTVSNMSPEDSSIYLCSVGGYRETQYFGPGTRLLVL.